These T cell receptor beta chains were read from a single sample in a study of technical replicates of blood from several donors. The data were produced by immunoSEQ multiplex PCR, yet TCRdb's version contains in-frame clones alone and is incomplete. The repertoire holds approximately 52,000 clones, with 90% to 95% as singletons. Sequenced sample: PBMCs. Receptors originate from a human donor in good health. Some clones in this sample may be carry-over from other donors' samples. The CDR3 runs from the conserved cysteine through the conserved F or W. Each record gives: CDR3 protein, CDR3 length, V gene.

CDR3 protein: CASSTPSGGRADTQYF; CDR3 length: 16; V gene: TRBV19
CDR3 protein: CASSFLAGGTDTQYF; CDR3 length: 15; V gene: TRBV7-2
CDR3 protein: CASSFDRVESPLHF; CDR3 length: 14; V gene: TRBV11-1
CDR3 protein: CASSLTGGGSPLHF; CDR3 length: 14; V gene: TRBV5-4
CDR3 protein: CASSLGGEVNTEAFF; CDR3 length: 15; V gene: TRBV5-1
CDR3 protein: CASSQRTGGFLDGYTF; CDR3 length: 16; V gene: TRBV16
CDR3 protein: CASSQDQQGAYNSPLHF; CDR3 length: 17; V gene: TRBV4-3
CDR3 protein: CASSQGSGGWDEQFF; CDR3 length: 15; V gene: TRBV4-3
CDR3 protein: CASSFQGAVNTEAFF; CDR3 length: 15; V gene: TRBV5-1
CDR3 protein: CASSDNPRTSWGEQFF; CDR3 length: 16; V gene: TRBV10-2
CDR3 protein: CASSQDHSWGGRGPQETQYF; CDR3 length: 20; V gene: TRBV4-2
CDR3 protein: CASSLRLAGGGRDTQYF; CDR3 length: 17; V gene: TRBV7-3
CDR3 protein: CASSQASSGSADTQYF; CDR3 length: 16; V gene: TRBV4-3
CDR3 protein: CASSEALFYSPLHF; CDR3 length: 14; V gene: TRBV6-1
CDR3 protein: CASSQEVLPGELFF; CDR3 length: 14; V gene: TRBV7-9
CDR3 protein: CASSQGTDGYTF; CDR3 length: 12; V gene: TRBV4-1
CDR3 protein: CSVGTGDGYTF; CDR3 length: 11; V gene: TRBV29-1
CDR3 protein: CASRKGTASGYTF; CDR3 length: 13; V gene: TRBV2
CDR3 protein: CASSQTGQPLNYGYTF; CDR3 length: 16; V gene: TRBV18
CDR3 protein: CASSPPGAGPFGELFF; CDR3 length: 16; V gene: TRBV18
CDR3 protein: CASSSSQGAYEQYF; CDR3 length: 14; V gene: TRBV6-6
CDR3 protein: CASSLGHTALAGELFF; CDR3 length: 16; V gene: TRBV7-8
CDR3 protein: CASSATGVKDYGYTF; CDR3 length: 15; V gene: TRBV9
CDR3 protein: CASSHQPPGGNPYEQYF; CDR3 length: 17; V gene: TRBV27
CDR3 protein: CASSSSTGAYAEQYF; CDR3 length: 15; V gene: TRBV5-1
CDR3 protein: CASSLRLAGNTGELFF; CDR3 length: 16; V gene: TRBV7-9
CDR3 protein: CASSSALAGGRGYEQYF; CDR3 length: 17; V gene: TRBV7-2
CDR3 protein: CASSFSGGRGNEQFF; CDR3 length: 15; V gene: TRBV7-9
CDR3 protein: CARSEAIYTF; CDR3 length: 10; V gene: TRBV5-3
CDR3 protein: CASSAELGEQYF; CDR3 length: 12; V gene: TRBV6-1
CDR3 protein: CASSHRTSGRGTLNEQFF; CDR3 length: 18; V gene: TRBV14
CDR3 protein: CAWSGTGGQPQHF; CDR3 length: 13; V gene: TRBV30
CDR3 protein: CASKQAGSTDTQYF; CDR3 length: 14; V gene: TRBV19
CDR3 protein: CASNRQGMNTEAFF; CDR3 length: 14; V gene: TRBV7-3
CDR3 protein: CASSLAGTGHRGYTF; CDR3 length: 15; V gene: TRBV5-4
CDR3 protein: CSALLLGTSGTQYF; CDR3 length: 14; V gene: TRBV29-1
CDR3 protein: CASSAHSYEQYF; CDR3 length: 12; V gene: TRBV19
CDR3 protein: CASSQGVEGGSPLHF; CDR3 length: 15; V gene: TRBV4-1
CDR3 protein: CAWRNNRVGNTIYF; CDR3 length: 14; V gene: TRBV30
CDR3 protein: CASSSPRQGAYEQYF; CDR3 length: 15; V gene: TRBV5-6